One sample yielded the 3 T cell receptor beta chains listed below, sequenced in a study of shared clonotypes between healthy human individuals. Method: immunoSEQ multiplex PCR; TCRdb's copy keeps in-frame clones and lacks some. This table has about 1.9 million clones, roughly 93% appearing once. The naive CD8 population came from CD45RO-negative cells selected for CCR7, without terminally differentiated effector memory CD45RA+ cells. Sequencing was done on a sample of naive CD8+ T cells from PBMCs. The origin of the receptors is a man aged 18 to 35 in good health. Some clones in this sample may be carry-over from other donors' samples.

CDR3 loop: CASSLLQGSGPISNQPQHF. CDR3 DNA sequence: TGTGCCAGCAGTTTACTACAGGGGTCCGGCCCCATTAGCAATCAGCCCCAGCATTTT. The chain combines TRBV27 with TRBJ1-5; 7 bases fit TRBD1. Germline V gene lookup returns CDR1 MNHEY and CDR2 SMNVEV (reference sequence). This CDR3 region has 19 residues. V lost 2 bases to trimming and J lost 0 bases; unmatched junction nucleotides: 13.

The chain links TRBV7-9 to TRBJ2-5, with 7 bases matching TRBD1. Losses at the gene ends were 5 bases for V and 2 bases for J; bases not matched to a gene: 11. Germline V gene data show CDR1 as SEHNR and CDR2 as FQNEAQ (reference sequence). This CDR3 has 16 residues. Here the CDR3 DNA reads TGTGCCAGCAGCGGGGCCGGGACAGAACAACAAGAGACCCAGTACTTC. This encodes CASSGAGTEQQETQYF.

The chain has TRBV7-9 and TRBJ2-1; the match to TRBD2 covers 9 bases. CDR1 and CDR2 (germline): SEHNR, FQNEAQ (reference sequence). J was trimmed by 1 base and V by 4 bases; bases with no gene match: 8. The CDR3 totals 17 residues. The CDR3 loop is CASSSEVSGRSYNEQFF. The DNA of the CDR3 is TGTGCCAGCAGCTCTGAAGTTAGCGGGAGATCCTACAATGAGCAGTTCTTC. The whole variable domain, remainder taken from reference TRBV7-9 and TRBJ2-1, is DTGVSQNPRHKITKRGQNVTFRCDPISEHNRLYWYRQTLGQGPEFLTYFQNEAQLEKSRLLSDRFSAERPKGSFSTLEIQRTEQGDSAMYLCASSSEVSGRSYNEQFFGPGTRLTVL.